These T cell receptor beta chains were read from a single sample in a study of blood T cells in healthy people across ages. One entry per CDR3 protein, called by TCRdb with MiXCR from the 5' RACE reads. The profile shows approximately 680,000 distinct CDR3 sequences, 32% of them singletons. Sequenced: blood. These receptors originate from a woman aged 80 or over in good health. The CDR3 runs from the conserved cysteine through the conserved F or W. The D gene is left open where the match is weak. Clone size, where shown, is once, few, many, or a class for clones that have expanded.

j_call	clone_size	d_call	v_call	cdr3_aa	cdr3_nt
TRBJ2-7	many	-	TRBV5-1	CASSPRTVTAYEQYF	TGCGCCAGCAGCCCTCGGACAGTGACTGCCTACGAGCAGTACTTC
TRBJ2-7	many	TRBD1	TRBV11-3	CASSSGAGQGPYEQYF	TGTGCCAGCAGTTCCGGAGCCGGACAGGGGCCCTACGAGCAGTACTTC
TRBJ1-2	-	TRBD1	TRBV14	CASSQEDRGVNYGYTF	TGTGCCAGCAGCCAGGAAGACAGGGGCGTCAACTATGGCTACACCTTC
TRBJ2-3	many	-	TRBV5-6	CASSLTVPSGTQYF	TGTGCCAGCAGCTTGACAGTCCCAAGCGGTACGCAGTATTTT
TRBJ2-3	few	-	TRBV5-8	CASSWDLSTDTQYF	TGTGCCAGCAGCTGGGACCTTAGCACAGATACGCAGTATTTT
TRBJ1-2	-	TRBD1	TRBV4-1	CASSRTGEGVYGYTF	TGCGCCAGCAGCAGGACAGGGGAAGGCGTCTATGGCTACACCTTC
TRBJ2-7	few	-	TRBV7-9	CASSDSGPTQYF	TGTGCCAGCAGCGACTCGGGCCCCACCCAGTACTTC
TRBJ1-6	-	-	TRBV28	CASWGQVTSLSPLHF	TGTGCCAGCTGGGGGCAGGTCACGTCTCTCTCACCCCTCCACTTT
TRBJ2-7	-	-	TRBV6-6	CASSYFRRGPNEQYF	TGTGCCAGCAGTTACTTTCGGAGGGGCCCCAATGAGCAGTACTTC
TRBJ2-7	-	TRBD1	TRBV3-1	CASSRAGQGGDEQYF	TGTGCCAGCAGCCGAGCTGGACAGGGGGGGGACGAGCAGTACTTC
TRBJ2-3	many	-	TRBV6-1	CASSESRVPLDTQYF	TGTGCCAGCAGTGAATCCCGGGTCCCCCTGGATACGCAGTATTTT
TRBJ2-4	many	-	TRBV6-5	CASSYSGKGIQYF	TGTGCCAGCAGTTACTCCGGGAAGGGCATTCAGTACTTC
TRBJ1-2	-	TRBD1	TRBV6-5	CASTQGAGGNYGYTF	TGTGCCAGCACCCAGGGGGCAGGAGGGAACTATGGCTACACCTTC
TRBJ2-1	-	-	TRBV15	CATSRERGPYNEQFF	TGTGCCACCAGCAGAGAACGAGGACCCTACAATGAGCAGTTCTTC
TRBJ2-1	many	-	TRBV5-1	CASSSRDGSYNEQFF	TGCGCCAGCAGCTCCCGGGACGGCTCCTACAATGAGCAGTTCTTC
TRBJ1-1	few	-	TRBV7-3	CASSRMGEDTEAFF	TGTGCCAGCAGCCGAATGGGAGAGGACACTGAAGCTTTCTTT
TRBJ2-7	many	-	TRBV7-2	CASSLEAAYEQYF	TGTGCCAGCAGCTTAGAGGCGGCATACGAGCAGTACTTC
TRBJ1-6	-	TRBD1	TRBV6-6	CASIPEGSGGSSLHF	TGTGCCAGCATCCCAGAGGGGTCAGGGGGCTCATCCCTCCACTTT
TRBJ2-2	-	TRBD2	TRBV20-1	CSARVAGGGTGELFF	TGCAGTGCTAGAGTGGCGGGGGGCGGCACCGGGGAGCTGTTTTTT
TRBJ2-7	-	TRBD2	TRBV27	CASSAQRGLAGSYEQYF	TGTGCCAGCAGTGCACAGAGGGGACTAGCGGGTTCTTACGAGCAGTACTTC
TRBJ2-1	many	-	TRBV9	CASSARGYWGSQGDEQFF	TGTGCCAGCAGCGCCCGGGGCTACTGGGGCTCCCAAGGCGATGAGCAGTTCTTC
TRBJ1-2	-	-	TRBV20-1	CSARVLRSNGYTF	TGCAGTGCTAGAGTCTTAAGATCGAATGGCTACACCTTC
TRBJ2-3	many	-	TRBV12-3/TRBV12-4	CASSLKGALSQQYF	TGTGCCAGCAGTTTAAAAGGGGCCCTAAGCCAGCAGTATTTT
TRBJ1-5	-	TRBD1	TRBV12-3/TRBV12-4	CASSLGTGSSQPQHF	TGTGCCAGCAGTTTGGGGACAGGTTCAAGTCAGCCCCAGCATTTT
TRBJ2-7	few	TRBD2	TRBV6-1	CATRTSGGYEQYF	TGTGCCACCCGGACTAGCGGGGGATACGAGCAGTACTTC